This TCR beta chain comes out of a study of regulatory T cells in long-lasting Graves disease. The CDR3 extends over 15 amino acids. Assembly of TCR beta libraries relied on iRepertoire HTBI primers together with Arm-PCR of CDR3 regions. Each CDR3 protein gets one entry after TCRdb re-called the multiplex PCR reads with MiXCR. The data contain 200,000 to 250,000 distinct CDR3 sequences, roughly 21% of them singletons. The time point is: newly diagnosed GD, antithyroid drugs for less than 3 months. Scientists built the TCR library using RNA that was extracted from PBMCs. Note on this clonotype: Its cognate antigen is unknown.

Regarding the study as a whole: Those with persistent disease had in common more public clonotypes (more than 2,500) than new patients (966). Rather than thyroid tissue, only peripheral blood underwent study.

The chain recombines TRBV3-2 with TRBJ2-7; no check of the table's D call, TRBD2, against the DNA was made. TRBV3-2 is recorded as a pseudogene. The sequence was obtained from a female donor with Graves disease. The sample consisted of peripheral blood mononuclear cells (PBMCs), taken at new diagnosis, from a patient treated with antithyroid drugs. DNA for the CDR3: TGTGCCAGCAGCCAAGATCTCCCTCCCGCAGACGAGCAGTACTTC. Protein product: CASSQDLPPADEQYF.